The sample holds many counts of the clone carrying this T cell receptor (beta chain). The data originate from a study of T cells in Graves' hyperthyroidism and ophthalmopathy. Whole-study context: Peripheral blood collection took place at initial diagnosis, before any treatment.

The CDR3 covers 12 residues. Germline CDR1 and CDR2: LGHNT and FRNRAP. V was cut by 2 bases and J by 8 bases, with 9 bases left in between. There were TCR beta CDR3 regions amplified from RNA transcripts. RT-PCR in the first round (using the HTBI primer set) targeted the TCR CDR3. TCRdb re-derived calls from the multiplex PCR reads in MiXCR, one entry per CDR3 protein. Seen here are roughly 500,000 distinct CDR3 sequences, approximately 15% observed once, and the top ten hold 5% to 7%. The origin of this receptor is a woman aged 25 to 39 with Graves' hyperthyroidism that later progressed to Graves' ophthalmopathy. The V gene is TRBV12-5, the J gene TRBJ1-2, with D possibly TRBD1 on 5 matching bases. Input material: blood. CDR3 bases: TGTGCTAGTGGTTTGCACAAGGGGGGCTACACCTTC. This gives the protein CASGLHKGGYTF.